One and the same sample provided the 12 T cell receptor beta chains below, sequenced in a study of blood T cell repertoires in COVID-19. TCRdb's copy holds only in-frame clones and misses some; the assay was immunoSEQ multiplex PCR. The table records about 220,000 clones, 82% of them present only once. The sequencing input was PBMCs or T cells enriched from blood (not recorded which). These receptors all come from a woman in her sixties or seventies who had recovered from COVID-19.

The chain combines TRBV5-5 with TRBJ1-2, with D possibly matching TRBD1 (5 bases). Germline values: CDR1 SGHKS, CDR2 YYEKEE (reference sequence). This CDR3 is 13 amino acids long. Trimming left V 1 base short and J 8 bases short, with 12 bases between. This CDR3 is CASSLFFRVGYTF. DNA for the CDR3: TGTGCCAGCAGCTTGTTCTTCAGGGTCGGCTACACCTTC.

J is TRBJ1-1 and V is TRBV7-8; the match to TRBD1 covers 8 bases. Germline loops: CDR1 SGHVS, CDR2 FQNEAQ. J lost 8 bases, V lost 6 bases, and 5 bases had no gene match. The CDR3 has 12 amino acids. The CDR3 coding sequence is TGTGCCAGCAGGTCAGGGGGCGTCGAAGCTTTCTTT. It specifies CASRSGGVEAFF. The whole variable domain, remainder taken from reference TRBV7-8 and TRBJ1-1, is GAGVSQSPRYKVAKRGQDVALRCDPISGHVSLFWYQQALGQGPEFLTYFQNEAQLDKSGLPSDRFFAERPEGSVSTLKIQRTQQEDSAVYLCASRSGGVEAFFGQGTRLTVV.

This clone was detected a few times. This chain connects TRBV7-9 to TRBJ1-5; 8 bases match TRBD1. CDR3 size: 15 residues. Per the germline V gene, CDR1 is SEHNR and CDR2 is FQNEAQ (reference sequence). V lost 5 bases, J lost 1 base, and 4 bases stayed unmatched. The CDR3 nucleotides read TGTGCCAGCAGCGAACAGGGGGGGAGCAATCAGCCCCAGCATTTT. It codes for CASSEQGGSNQPQHF.

This chain joins TRBV4-3 and TRBJ2-1, with 11 bases identical to TRBD2. V was pared by 4 bases and J by 7 bases, with 6 bases of the junction left unmatched. Germline assignment: CDR1 LGHNA and CDR2 YSLEER. This CDR3 contains 15 residues. The CDR3: CASSPLAGGPNEQFF. CDR3 DNA sequence: TGCGCCAGCAGCCCGCTAGCGGGGGGTCCGAATGAGCAGTTCTTC.

This chain uses TRBV7-9 with TRBJ2-4; D possibly uses TRBD1 or TRBD2 (6 bases each). This CDR3 is built from 15 residues. CDR1 SEHNR and CDR2 FQNEAQ come from the germline V gene (reference sequence). V was cut by 5 bases and J by 4 bases, with 15 bases left in between. Here the CDR3 DNA reads TGTGCCAGCAGCCTAGGGGGGACAACAAAAAACATTCAGTACTTC. It is translated as CASSLGGTTKNIQYF.

This clone has more than one count but fewer than ten. The sample holds other DNA sequences that translate to the same CDR3. V gene TRBV5-1 combines with J gene TRBJ1-3, with a possible D match to TRBD1 (5 bases). CDR1 SGHRS and CDR2 YFSETQ come from the germline V gene. Trimming pared 4 bases from V and 2 bases from J, leaving 10 bases between. This CDR3 is built from 14 residues. In DNA, the CDR3 is TGCGCCAGCAGCCCTCAGGGTACTGGAAACACCATATATTTT. Its protein is CASSPQGTGNTIYF. The full variable domain, in which reference TRBV5-1 and TRBJ1-3 provide the parts outside the CDR3, is KAGVTQTPRYLIKTRGQQVTLSCSPISGHRSVSWYQQTPGQGLQFLFEYFSETQRNKGNFPGRFSGRQFSNSRSEMNVSTLELGDSALYLCASSPQGTGNTIYFGEGSWLTVV.

J is TRBJ1-3 and V is TRBV5-1; D is unclear. The CDR3 loop spans 16 amino acids. Looked up from germline, CDR1 is SGHRS and CDR2 is YFSETQ. Trimming shortened V by 6 bases and J by 0 bases, and 16 bases separated the two germline ends. The DNA for the CDR3 is TGCGCCAGCACACGGCAACCCGAGGGCTCTGGAAACACCATATATTTT. Translation: CASTRQPEGSGNTIYF.

Only a few counts were recorded for this clone. The V and J genes are TRBV18 and TRBJ1-1, with a weak D call TRBD1 (6 bases). V gave up 3 bases and J gave up 7 bases, with 12 bases separating them. Germline V gene sequence: CDR1 KGHSH, CDR2 LQKENI. The CDR3 runs to 13 residues. CDR3 sequence reads: CASSPTGRGEAFF. CDR3 in DNA: TGTGCCAGCTCACCGACAGGAAGGGGTGAAGCTTTCTTT. Supplemented by reference TRBV18 and TRBJ1-1, the full variable domain reads NAGVMQNPRHLVRRRGQEARLRCSPMKGHSHVYWYRQLPEEGLKFMVYLQKENIIDESGMPKERFSAEFPKEGPSILRIQQVVRGDSAAYFCASSPTGRGEAFFGQGTRLTVV.

The chain recombines TRBV29-1 with TRBJ1-1; D gene uncertain. Trimming removed 5 bases at V and 0 bases at J, with 7 bases between. There are 12 residues in the CDR3. The V gene's germline CDR1 is SQVTM and CDR2 ANQGSEA. CDR3 region: CSVSSMNTEAFF. The CDR3, as DNA: TGCAGCGTTTCTAGCATGAACACTGAAGCTTTCTTT. Based on the CDR3 plus reference TRBV29-1 and TRBJ1-1, the full variable domain is SAVISQKPSRDICQRGTSLTIQCQVDSQVTMMFWYRQQPGQSLTLIATANQGSEATYESGFVIDKFPISRPNLTFSTLTVSNMSPEDSSIYLCSVSSMNTEAFFGQGTRLTVV.

The chain links TRBV30 to TRBJ1-6; D not resolved. CDR3 length equals 13 residues. Germline V lookup: CDR1 GTSNPN, CDR2 SVGIG (reference sequence). V was pared by 0 bases and J by 8 bases, with 8 bases between. In nucleotides, the CDR3 is TGTGCCTGGAGTGTAACCTCGGATTCACCCCTCCACTTT. This codes for CAWSVTSDSPLHF.

This clone was counted between two and nine times. This chain links TRBV29-1 with TRBJ2-7; D unresolved. Germline V CDR1 and CDR2: SQVTM, ANQGSEA. This CDR3 has 12 residues. The V end lost 4 bases, the J end lost 6 bases, and 13 bases lay between the germline ends. CDR3 protein: CSVGALRAEQYF. The CDR3, as DNA: TGCAGCGTTGGGGCCCTCCGTGCCGAGCAGTACTTC.

The chain uses TRBV6-1 and TRBJ1-4; 11 bases map to TRBD1. The CDR3 consists of 16 residues. Germline V gene data show CDR1 as MNHNS and CDR2 as SASEGT. J was trimmed by 8 bases and V by 1 base; bases with no gene match: 6. The CDR3 DNA is TGTGCCAGCAGTGAAGTGGGGACAGGGGGGAAAGAAAAACTGTTTTTT. The encoded protein is CASSEVGTGGKEKLFF.